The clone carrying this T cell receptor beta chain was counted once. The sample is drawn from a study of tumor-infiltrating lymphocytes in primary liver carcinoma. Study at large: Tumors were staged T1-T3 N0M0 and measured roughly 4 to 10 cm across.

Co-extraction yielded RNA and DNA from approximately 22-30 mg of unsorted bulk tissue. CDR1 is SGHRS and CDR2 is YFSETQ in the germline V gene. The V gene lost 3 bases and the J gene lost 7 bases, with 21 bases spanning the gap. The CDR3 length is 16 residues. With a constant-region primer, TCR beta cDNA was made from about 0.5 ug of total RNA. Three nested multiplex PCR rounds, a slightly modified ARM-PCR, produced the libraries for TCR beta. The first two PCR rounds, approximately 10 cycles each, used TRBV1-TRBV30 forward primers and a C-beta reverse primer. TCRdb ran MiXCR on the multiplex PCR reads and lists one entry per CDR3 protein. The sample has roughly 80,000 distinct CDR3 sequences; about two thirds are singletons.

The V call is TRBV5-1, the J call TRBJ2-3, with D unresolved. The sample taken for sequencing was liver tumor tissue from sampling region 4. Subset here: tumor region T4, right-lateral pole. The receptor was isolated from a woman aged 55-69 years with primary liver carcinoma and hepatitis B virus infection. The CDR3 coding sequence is TGCGCCAGCAGCTACGAGACTTCCTGGGGTTTGAATACGCAGTATTTT. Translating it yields CASSYETSWGLNTQYF. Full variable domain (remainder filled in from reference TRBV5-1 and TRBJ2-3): KAGVTQTPRYLIKTRGQQVTLSCSPISGHRSVSWYQQTPGQGLQFLFEYFSETQRNKGNFPGRFSGRQFSNSRSEMNVSTLELGDSALYLCASSYETSWGLNTQYFGPGTRLTVL.